This T cell receptor (beta chain) was sequenced for a study of CD8 T cells in Susac syndrome. TCR beta sequencing covered blood CD8+ and CD4+ T cells. Isolation of CD8+ and CD4+ T cells was performed negatively, whereas enrichment of TEMRA cells was done by FACS. Points on this clonotype: What it binds is unknown.

Study-wide points: By the study's own acknowledgment, its TCR sequencing and HLA analysis included relatively few individuals.

Trimming cost V 6 bases and J 2 bases; bases outside gene matches: 7. The germline gives CDR1 SGHTA, CDR2 FQGTGA. This CDR3 contains 15 residues. Reverse transcription used about 0.45 to 1 ug RNA and random hexamers. TCR beta CDR3 was amplified by immunoSEQ multiplex PCR. This amplification extended across 54 Vbeta and 13 Jbeta segments. One entry per CDR3 protein results from TCRdb running MiXCR on the immunoSEQ multiplex PCR reads. This table has fewer than 150,000 distinct CDR3 sequences, 94% appearing once. The chain joins TRBV7-3 to TRBJ2-3; 8 bases map to TRBD2. Sequenced sample: CD8+ T cells from PBMCs. The clonotype originates from a human donor in good health. The CDR3 here is CASRSISGATDTQYF. The CDR3 DNA is TGTGCCAGCAGGTCTATTAGCGGGGCCACAGATACGCAGTATTTT.